The clone carrying this TCR beta chain was observed a few times. This entry belongs to a study of OX40 agonist ivuxolimab in advanced cancers. Sampling of blood occurred at baseline, cycle 4 day 1, and cycle 7 day 1. The CDR3 extends over 15 amino acids. V lost 4 bases and J 3 bases, leaving 17 bases between the germline ends. Germline V lookup: CDR1 SGHRS, CDR2 YFSETQ. Assay used: immunoSEQ multiplex PCR; TCRdb lists only in-frame clones, some missing. Among tens of thousands of clones listed, over 80% were seen once. This clonotype originated in an adult with an advanced solid tumor such as melanoma, head and neck, liver or kidney cancer. Material: CD4+ or CD8+ T cells sorted from blood, obtained in a trial of the OX40 agonist ivuxolimab. The chain uses TRBV5-1 and TRBJ2-7; no clear D gene. The chain's CDR3 is CASSPGGRTFYEQYF. The CDR3 DNA is TGCGCCAGCAGCCCAGGCGGCAGGACCTTCTACGAGCAGTACTTC.